This entry concerns a single T cell receptor (beta chain). Per the authors' pipeline: Estimated nucleated cell counts came from reference gene primer amplification. Assay used: immunoSEQ multiplex PCR; TCRdb lists only in-frame clones, some missing. Clone size and the V and J calls come from that table; the DNA yielded D and trimming. The table includes about 200,000 clones, around nine tenths detected once. These data originate in a study of blood T cell repertoires in COVID-19. Individuals aged about 18 to 90 years were recruited from 24 US areas. Allocation to cohorts depended on clinical history reported by the participants. The sequence derives from a woman aged 25 to 39 with acute COVID-19. Sequencing was carried out using PBMCs or T cells enriched from blood (not recorded which).

CDR3 coding DNA: TGTGCCAGCACCAACATGGGGGCAGGGGTTTCTCATGGCTACACCTTC. Amino acid sequence: CASTNMGAGVSHGYTF. V gene TRBV2 combines with J gene TRBJ1-2, with D maybe TRBD1 (6 bases). CDR1 is SNHLY and CDR2 is FYNNEI in the germline V gene. Trimming stripped 7 bases from V and 6 bases from J, with 24 bases between. The CDR3 totals 16 residues.